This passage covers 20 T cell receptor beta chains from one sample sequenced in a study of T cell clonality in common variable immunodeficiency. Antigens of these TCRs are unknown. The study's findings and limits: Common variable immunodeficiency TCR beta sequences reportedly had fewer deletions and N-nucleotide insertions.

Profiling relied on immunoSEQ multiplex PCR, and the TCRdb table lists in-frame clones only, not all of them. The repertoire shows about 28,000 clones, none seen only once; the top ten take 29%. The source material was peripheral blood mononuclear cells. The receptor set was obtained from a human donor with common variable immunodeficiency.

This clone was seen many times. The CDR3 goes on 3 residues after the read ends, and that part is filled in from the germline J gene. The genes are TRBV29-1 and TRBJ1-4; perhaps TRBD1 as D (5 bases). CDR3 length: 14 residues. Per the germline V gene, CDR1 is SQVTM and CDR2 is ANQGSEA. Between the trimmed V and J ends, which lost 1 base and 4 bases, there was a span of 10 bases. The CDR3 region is CSVEGQGFNEKLFF. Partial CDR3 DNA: TGCAGCGTTGAAGGGCAGGGTTTTAATGAAAAA.

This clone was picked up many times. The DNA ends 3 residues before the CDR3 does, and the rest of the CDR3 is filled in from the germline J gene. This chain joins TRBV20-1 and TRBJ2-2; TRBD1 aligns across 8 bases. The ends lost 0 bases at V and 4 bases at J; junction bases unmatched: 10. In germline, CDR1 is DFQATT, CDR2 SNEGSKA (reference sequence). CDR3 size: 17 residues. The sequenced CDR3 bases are TGCAGTGCTAGAGATACCCGACAGGGGTTCACCACCGGGGAG. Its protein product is CSARDTRQGFTTGE. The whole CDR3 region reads CSARDTRQGFTTGELFF.

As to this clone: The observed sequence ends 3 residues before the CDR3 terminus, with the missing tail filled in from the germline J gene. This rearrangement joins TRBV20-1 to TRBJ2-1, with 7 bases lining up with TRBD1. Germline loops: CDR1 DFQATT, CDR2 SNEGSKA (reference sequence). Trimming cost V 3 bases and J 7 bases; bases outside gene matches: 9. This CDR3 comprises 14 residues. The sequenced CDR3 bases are TGCAGTGCTAGCCGACAGGGTTTGAGAAATGAG. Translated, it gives CSASRQGLRNE. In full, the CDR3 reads CSASRQGLRNEQFF.

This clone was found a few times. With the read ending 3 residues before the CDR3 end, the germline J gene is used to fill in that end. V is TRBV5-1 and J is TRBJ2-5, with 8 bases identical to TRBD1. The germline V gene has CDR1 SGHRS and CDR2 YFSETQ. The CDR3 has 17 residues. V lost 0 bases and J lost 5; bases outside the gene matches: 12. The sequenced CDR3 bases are TGCGCCAGCAGCTTGGATTCGGACAGGGAGGTCTGGGAGACC. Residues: CASSLDSDREVWET. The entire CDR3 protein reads CASSLDSDREVWETQYF.

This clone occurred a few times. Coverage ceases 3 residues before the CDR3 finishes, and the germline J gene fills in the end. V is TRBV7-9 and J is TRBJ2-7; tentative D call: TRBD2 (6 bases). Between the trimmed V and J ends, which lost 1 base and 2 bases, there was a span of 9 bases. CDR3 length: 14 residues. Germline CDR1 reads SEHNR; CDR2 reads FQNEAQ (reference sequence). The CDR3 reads CASSLVRGTYEQYF. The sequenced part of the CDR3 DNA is TGTGCCAGCAGCTTAGTGCGGGGCACCTACGAG.

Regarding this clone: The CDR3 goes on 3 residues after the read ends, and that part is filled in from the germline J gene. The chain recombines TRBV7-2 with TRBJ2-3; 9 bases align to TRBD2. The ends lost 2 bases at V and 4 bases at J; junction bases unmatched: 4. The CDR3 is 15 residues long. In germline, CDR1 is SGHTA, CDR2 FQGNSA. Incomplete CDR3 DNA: TGTGCCAGCAGCTTACAGGCGGGGGGGGCAGATACG. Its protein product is CASSLQAGGADT. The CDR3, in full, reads CASSLQAGGADTQYF.

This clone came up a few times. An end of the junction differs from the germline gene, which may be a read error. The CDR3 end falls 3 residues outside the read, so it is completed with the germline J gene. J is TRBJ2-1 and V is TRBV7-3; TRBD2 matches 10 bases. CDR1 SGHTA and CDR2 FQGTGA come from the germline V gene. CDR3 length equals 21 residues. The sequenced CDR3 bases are TGTTCCAGCAGCTTAACCCCCCCTCTAGCGGGGGCCATATTTCCCTACAATGAG. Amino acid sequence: CSSSLTPPLAGAIFPYNE. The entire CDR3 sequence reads CSSSLTPPLAGAIFPYNEQFF. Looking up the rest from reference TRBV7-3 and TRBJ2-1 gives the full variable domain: GAGVSQTPSNKVTEKGKYVELRCDPISGHTALYWYRQSLGQGPEFLIYFQGTGAADDSGLPNDRFFAVRPEGSVSTLKIQRTERGDSAVYLCSSSLTPPLAGAIFPYNEQFFGPGTRLTVL.

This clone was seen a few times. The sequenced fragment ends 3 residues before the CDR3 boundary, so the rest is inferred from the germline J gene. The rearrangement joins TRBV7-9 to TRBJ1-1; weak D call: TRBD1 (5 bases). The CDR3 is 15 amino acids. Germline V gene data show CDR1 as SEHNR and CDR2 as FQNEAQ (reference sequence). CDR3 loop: CASSFGRQRGLVAFF. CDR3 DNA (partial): TGTGCCAGCAGCTTCGGGAGACAGAGGGGTTTGGTA.

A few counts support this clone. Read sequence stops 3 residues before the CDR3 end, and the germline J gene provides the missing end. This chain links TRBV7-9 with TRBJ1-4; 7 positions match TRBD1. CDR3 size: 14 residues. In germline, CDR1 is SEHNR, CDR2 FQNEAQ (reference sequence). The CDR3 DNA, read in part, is TGTGCCAGCAGCTACACCATGGGACAGTCGAAA. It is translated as CASSYTMGQSK. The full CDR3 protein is CASSYTMGQSKLFF.

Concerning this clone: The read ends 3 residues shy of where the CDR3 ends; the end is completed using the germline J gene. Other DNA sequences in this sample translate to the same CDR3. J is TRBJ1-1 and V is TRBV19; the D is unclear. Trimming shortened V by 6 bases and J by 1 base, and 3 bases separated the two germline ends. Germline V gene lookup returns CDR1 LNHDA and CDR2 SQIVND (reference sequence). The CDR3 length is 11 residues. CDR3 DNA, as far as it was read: TGTGCCAGTAGAGCGAACACTGAA. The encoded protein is CASRANTE. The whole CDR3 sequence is CASRANTEAFF.

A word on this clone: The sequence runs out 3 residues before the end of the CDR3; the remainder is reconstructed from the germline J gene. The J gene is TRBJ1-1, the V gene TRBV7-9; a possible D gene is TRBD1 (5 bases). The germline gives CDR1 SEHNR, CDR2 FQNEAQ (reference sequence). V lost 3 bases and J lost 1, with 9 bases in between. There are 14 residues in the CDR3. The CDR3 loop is CASSLGTANTEAFF. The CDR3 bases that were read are TGTGCCAGCAGCTTGGGGACTGCGAACACTGAA.

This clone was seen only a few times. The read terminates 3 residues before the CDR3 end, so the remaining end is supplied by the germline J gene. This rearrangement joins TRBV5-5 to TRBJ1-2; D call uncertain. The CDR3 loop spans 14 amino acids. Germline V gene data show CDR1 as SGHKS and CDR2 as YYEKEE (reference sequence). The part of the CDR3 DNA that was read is TGTGCCAGCAGCTTGGCCGCGGATTTTCAGGGC. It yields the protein CASSLAADFQG. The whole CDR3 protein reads CASSLAADFQGYTF.

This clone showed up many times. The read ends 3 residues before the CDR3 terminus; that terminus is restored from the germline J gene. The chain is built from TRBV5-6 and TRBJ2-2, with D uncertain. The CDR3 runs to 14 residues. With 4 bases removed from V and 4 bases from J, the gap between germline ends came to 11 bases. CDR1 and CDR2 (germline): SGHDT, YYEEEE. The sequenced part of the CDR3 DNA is TGTGCCAGCAGCATCCTTCGAGGCACCGGGGAG. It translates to CASSILRGTGE. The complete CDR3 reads CASSILRGTGELFF.

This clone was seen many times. The CDR3 protein is CASSSLGLQSEAFF. CDR3 DNA (partial): TGTGCCAGCAGTTCACTCGGTCTTCAATCTGAA. The chain combines TRBV7-2 with TRBJ1-1; D not resolved. The sequenced fragment ends 3 residues before the CDR3 boundary, so the rest is inferred from the germline J gene. The CDR3 contains 14 residues. Germline V gives CDR1 SGHTA, CDR2 FQGNSA. V shed 6 bases and J shed 6 bases, with 17 bases lying between them.

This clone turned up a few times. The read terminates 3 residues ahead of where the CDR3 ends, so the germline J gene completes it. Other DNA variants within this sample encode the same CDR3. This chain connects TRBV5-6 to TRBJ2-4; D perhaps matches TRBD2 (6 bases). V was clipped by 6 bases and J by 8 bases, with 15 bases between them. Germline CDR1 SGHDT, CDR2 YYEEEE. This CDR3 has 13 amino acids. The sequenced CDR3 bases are TGTGCCAGCACCCCTGGAGGGGTTGACATT. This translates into CASTPGGVDI. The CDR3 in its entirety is CASTPGGVDIQYF.

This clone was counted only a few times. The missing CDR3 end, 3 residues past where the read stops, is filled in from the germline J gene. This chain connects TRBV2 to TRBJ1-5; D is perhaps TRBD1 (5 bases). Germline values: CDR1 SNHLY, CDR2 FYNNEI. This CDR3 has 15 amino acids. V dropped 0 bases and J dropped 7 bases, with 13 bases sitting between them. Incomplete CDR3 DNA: TGTGCCAGCAGTGAAGCGCGGGGGGAAGGGCAGCCC. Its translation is CASSEARGEGQP. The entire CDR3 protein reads CASSEARGEGQPQHF.

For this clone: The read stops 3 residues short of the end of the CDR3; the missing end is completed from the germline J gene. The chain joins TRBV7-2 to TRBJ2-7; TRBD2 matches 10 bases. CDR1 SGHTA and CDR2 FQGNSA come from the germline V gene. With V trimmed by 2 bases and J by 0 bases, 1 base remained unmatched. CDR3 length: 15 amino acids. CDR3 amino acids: CASSLSGGASYEQYF. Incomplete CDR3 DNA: TGTGCCAGCAGCTTAAGCGGGGGGGCCTCCTACGAG.

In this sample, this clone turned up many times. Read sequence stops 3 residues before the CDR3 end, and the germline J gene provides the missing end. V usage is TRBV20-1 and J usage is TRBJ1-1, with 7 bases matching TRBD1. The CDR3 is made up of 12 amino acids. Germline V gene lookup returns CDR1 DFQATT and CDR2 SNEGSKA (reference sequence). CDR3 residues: CSAVHGTEKAFF. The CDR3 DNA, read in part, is TGCAGTGCTGTCCATGGGACAGAGAAA.

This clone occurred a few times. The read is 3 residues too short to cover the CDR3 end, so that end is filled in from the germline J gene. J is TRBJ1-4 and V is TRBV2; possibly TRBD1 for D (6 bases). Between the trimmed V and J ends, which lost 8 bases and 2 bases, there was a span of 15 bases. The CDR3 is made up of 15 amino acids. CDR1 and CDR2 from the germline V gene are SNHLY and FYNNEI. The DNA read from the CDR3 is TGTGCCAGCGAAGCCGGGAGGGGGACTAATGAAAAA. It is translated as CASEAGRGTNEK. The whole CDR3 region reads CASEAGRGTNEKLFF.

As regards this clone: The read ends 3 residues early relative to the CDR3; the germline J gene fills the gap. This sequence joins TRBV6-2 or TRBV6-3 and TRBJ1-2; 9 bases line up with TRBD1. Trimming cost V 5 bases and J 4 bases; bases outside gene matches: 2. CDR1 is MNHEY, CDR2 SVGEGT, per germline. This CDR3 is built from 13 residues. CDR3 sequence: CASSTGQGYGYTF. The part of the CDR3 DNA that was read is TGTGCCAGCAGTACGGGACAGGGCTATGGC.